Listed here is a single TCR beta chain. The record originates from a study of blood T cell repertoires in COVID-19. For the study at large: Material from acute and convalescent COVID-19 was sourced from the United States, Italy and Spain. Sources were T cells, B-cell-depleted T cells, or PBMCs; the material itself was cDNA or gDNA.

Looked up from germline, CDR1 is MNHEY and CDR2 is SVGAGI. V lost 7 bases and J lost 4; bases outside the gene matches: 9. This CDR3 spans 15 amino acids. Authors' processing steps: Amplifying reference gene primers gave estimates of nucleated cell counts. The data were produced by immunoSEQ multiplex PCR, yet TCRdb's version contains in-frame clones alone and is incomplete. The V and J calls and clone size are taken from that table; D and trimming were inferred from the DNA. The sample lists about 59,000 clones; less than 75% were seen once. Sequencing was done on a sample of peripheral blood. V is TRBV6-5 and J is TRBJ2-3; 9 nucleotides align to TRBD1. The receptor was isolated from a woman in her 70s with acute or convalescent COVID-19. The CDR3: CASKRTGVSADTQYF. The CDR3 DNA sequence: TGTGCCAGCAAACGGACAGGGGTTAGTGCAGATACGCAGTATTTT.